This entry lists 12 T cell receptor beta chains sequenced from one sample in a study of CD8+ T cells in alopecia areata. As the sequencing template, cDNA was produced by extracting RNA and reverse transcribing it. The assay was immunoSEQ multiplex PCR, and TCRdb's table has in-frame clones only and misses some. The sample lists about 190,000 clones, around three fifths occurring once. Treatment given: oral pan-JAK inhibitor, 5-10 mg twice daily. The specimen was CD4+ T cells sorted from blood, collected around week 50, from a patient treated with tofacitinib. These receptor sequences come from a human donor with alopecia areata.

This clone appeared a single time. This chain connects TRBV29-1 to TRBJ1-1; D unresolved. The CDR3 has 12 amino acids. The V end lost 3 bases, the J end lost 0 bases, and 5 bases lay between the germline ends. Germline V lookup: CDR1 SQVTM, CDR2 ANQGSEA. The CDR3 is CSVDPLNTEAFF. The CDR3 nucleotides are TGCAGCGTTGATCCCCTGAACACTGAAGCTTTCTTT.

The chain recombines TRBV12-5 with TRBJ2-7, with D perhaps assigned TRBD1 or TRBD2 (6 bases each). This CDR3 is 16 amino acids long. Germline V gene sequence: CDR1 LGHNT, CDR2 FRNRAP. Trimming left V 5 bases short and J 2 bases short, with 19 bases between. CDR3 in DNA: TGTGCTAGTGGTCCGCCATTCCGGGGGCGAACCTACGAGCAGTACTTC. Its protein is CASGPPFRGRTYEQYF. The whole variable domain, remainder taken from reference TRBV12-5 and TRBJ2-7, is DARVTQTPRHKVTEMGQEVTMRCQPILGHNTVFWYRQTMMQGLELLAYFRNRAPLDDSGMPKDRFSAEMPDATLATLKIQPSEPRDSAVYFCASGPPFRGRTYEQYFGPGTRLTVT.

The CDR3 here is CASSGLTGGRSETQYF. The CDR3 DNA follows: TGTGCCAGCAGTGGCCTGACAGGGGGTCGGTCGGAGACCCAGTACTTC. The chain is built from TRBV2 and TRBJ2-5; 9 bases align to TRBD1. The V and J ends lost 4 bases and 5 bases, in that order; junction bases with no gene match: 11. CDR1 is SNHLY and CDR2 is FYNNEI in the germline V gene. The length of the CDR3 is 16 residues.

Only a few counts were recorded for this clone. The CDR3 spells CASGEGDSEKLFF. The CDR3 coding sequence is TGCGCCAGCGGTGAAGGGGACAGTGAAAAACTGTTTTTT. J is TRBJ1-4 and V is TRBV5-1, with TRBD1 identical over 7 bases. CDR1 and CDR2 (germline): SGHRS, YFSETQ. There are 13 residues in the CDR3. V lost 7 bases, J lost 7 bases, and 7 bases stayed unmatched. Drawing the rest from reference TRBV5-1 and TRBJ1-4, the complete variable domain is KAGVTQTPRYLIKTRGQQVTLSCSPISGHRSVSWYQQTPGQGLQFLFEYFSETQRNKGNFPGRFSGRQFSNSRSEMNVSTLELGDSALYLCASGEGDSEKLFFGSGTQLSVL.

The gene calls are TRBV25-1 and TRBJ2-7; D is undetermined. CDR3 length equals 12 residues. Trimming cost V 6 bases and J 5 bases, with 11 bases left between them. Germline CDR1 reads MGHDK; CDR2 reads SYGVNS. The CDR3 DNA reads TGTGCCAGCAGCCAGGTTCCTCACGAGCAGTACTTC. Encoded protein: CASSQVPHEQYF.

The chain joins TRBV5-1 to TRBJ1-2; D call uncertain. The ends were cut back, 2 bases at V and 4 bases at J, with 15 bases in the middle. Germline values: CDR1 SGHRS, CDR2 YFSETQ. The CDR3 covers 15 residues. This CDR3 is CASSFRPDGVYGYTF. In nucleotides, the CDR3 is TGCGCCAGCAGCTTTCGCCCCGACGGGGTCTATGGCTACACCTTC.

The DNA for the CDR3 is TGTGCCAGCACCCGAAGGACAGGGGGCGAAGGCACTGAAGCTTTCTTT. Its protein is CASTRRTGGEGTEAFF. The chain employs TRBV7-9 and TRBJ1-1; TRBD1 matches at 11 bases. The CDR3 covers 16 residues. The V gene's germline CDR1 is SEHNR and CDR2 FQNEAQ (reference sequence). Unmatched junction bases numbered 11, after V lost 7 bases and J lost 4 bases.

V and J are TRBV29-1 and TRBJ2-7; D is uncertain. This CDR3 is 15 amino acids long. Germline V gene data show CDR1 as SQVTM and CDR2 as ANQGSEA. Trimming removed 4 bases at V and 9 bases at J, with 25 bases between. CDR3 DNA sequence: TGCAGCGTTGGTACTCGGCAGTCCTACGAGGCTCGGCAGTACTTC. This gives the protein CSVGTRQSYEARQYF.

The J gene is TRBJ1-6, the V gene TRBV7-2; D uncertain. Germline lookup yields CDR1 SGHTA and CDR2 FQGNSA. The V gene lost 5 bases and the J gene lost 9 bases, with 11 bases spanning the gap. The CDR3 contains 13 residues. The CDR3 sequence is CASSRGGRSPLHF. The CDR3 DNA is TGTGCCAGCAGCCGGGGAGGTCGTTCACCCCTCCACTTT.

About this clone: An end of the junction differs from the germline gene, which may be a read error. The chain links TRBV30 to TRBJ1-1; D gene ambiguous. The CDR3 is made up of 13 amino acids. CDR1 and CDR2 (germline): GTSNPN, SVGIG (reference sequence). CDR3 sequence reads: CTWSHGLGTEAFF. The CDR3 DNA reads TGTACCTGGAGTCACGGCCTCGGGACTGAAGCTTTCTTT.

The table lists this clone with a few counts. J is TRBJ2-3 and V is TRBV19; 10 positions match TRBD2. CDR1 and CDR2 (germline): LNHDA, SQIVND (reference sequence). The CDR3 has 17 amino acids. The V segment lost 3 bases and the J segment 1 base; nucleotides outside the gene matches: 7. CDR3 in DNA: TGTGCCAGTAGTATGAGTTCGCTAGCGGGGGGCACAGATACGCAGTATTTT. Translating gives CASSMSSLAGGTDTQYF.

The J gene is TRBJ1-1, the V gene TRBV29-1; D not resolved. Germline assignment: CDR1 SQVTM and CDR2 ANQGSEA. The CDR3 runs to 15 residues. V lost 3 bases, J lost 1 base, and 15 bases lay in between. For the CDR3, the DNA is TGCAGCGTTGAGGTCCCCAAGAGGGCGAACACTGAAGCTTTCTTT. Translation gives CSVEVPKRANTEAFF.